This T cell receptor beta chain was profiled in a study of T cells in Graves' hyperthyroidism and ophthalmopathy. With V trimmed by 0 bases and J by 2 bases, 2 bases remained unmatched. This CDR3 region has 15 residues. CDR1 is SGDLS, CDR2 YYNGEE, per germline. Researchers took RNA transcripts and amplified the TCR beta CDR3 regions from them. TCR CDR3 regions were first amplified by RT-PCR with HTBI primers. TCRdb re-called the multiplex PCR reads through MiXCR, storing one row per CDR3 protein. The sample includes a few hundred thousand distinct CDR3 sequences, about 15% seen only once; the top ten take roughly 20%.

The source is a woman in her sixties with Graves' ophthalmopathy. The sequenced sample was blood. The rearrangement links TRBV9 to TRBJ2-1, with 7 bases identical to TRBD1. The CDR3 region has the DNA TGTGCCAGCAGCGTAGCGACAGGGACCTACAATGAGCAGTTCTTC. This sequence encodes CASSVATGTYNEQFF.